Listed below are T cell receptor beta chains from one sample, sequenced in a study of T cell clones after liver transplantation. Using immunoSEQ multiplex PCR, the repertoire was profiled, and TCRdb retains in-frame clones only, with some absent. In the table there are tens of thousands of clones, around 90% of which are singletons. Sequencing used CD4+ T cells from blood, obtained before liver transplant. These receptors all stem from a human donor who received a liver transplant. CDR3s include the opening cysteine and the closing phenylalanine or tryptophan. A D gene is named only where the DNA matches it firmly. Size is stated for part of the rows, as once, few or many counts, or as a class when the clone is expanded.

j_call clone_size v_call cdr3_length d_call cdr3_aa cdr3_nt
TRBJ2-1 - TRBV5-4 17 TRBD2 CASSLAGASGIYNEQFF TGTGCCAGCAGCTTGGCGGGGGCTAGCGGGATCTACAATGAGCAGTTCTTC
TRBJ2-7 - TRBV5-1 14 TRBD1 CASSLSTGGYEQYF TGCGCCAGCAGCCTATCGACAGGGGGATATGAGCAGTACTTC
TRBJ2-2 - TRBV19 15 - CASSIDPANTGELFF TGTGCCAGTAGTATAGATCCCGCGAACACCGGGGAGCTGTTTTTT
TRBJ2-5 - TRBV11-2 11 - CASSFEETQYF TGTGCCAGCAGCTTTGAGGAGACCCAGTACTTC
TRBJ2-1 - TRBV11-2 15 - CASSLRPGSAPEQFF TGTGCCAGCAGCTTACGGCCCGGATCGGCCCCTGAGCAGTTCTTC
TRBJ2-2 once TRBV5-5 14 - CASSPSFGTGELFF TGTGCCAGCAGTCCTAGCTTCGGCACCGGGGAGCTGTTTTTT
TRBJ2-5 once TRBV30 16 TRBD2 CAWSPPGLAGAETQYF TGTGCCTGGAGTCCTCCGGGACTAGCGGGAGCGGAGACCCAGTACTTC
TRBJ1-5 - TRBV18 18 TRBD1 CASSQTTGAGYGNQPQHF TGTGCCAGCTCACAAACGACAGGGGCGGGGTACGGGAATCAGCCCCAGCATTTT
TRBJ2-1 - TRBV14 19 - CASSQDSPGWGRGGNEQFF TGTGCCAGCAGCCAAGACTCCCCGGGTTGGGGTAGAGGGGGCAATGAGCAGTTCTTC
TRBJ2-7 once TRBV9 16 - CASSVGGADSSYEQYF TGTGCCAGCAGCGTAGGTGGGGCAGATAGCTCCTACGAGCAGTACTTC
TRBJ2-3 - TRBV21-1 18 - CASSIVISGGGGTDTQYF TGTGCCAGCAGCATCGTAATTAGCGGGGGGGGAGGCACAGATACGCAGTATTTT
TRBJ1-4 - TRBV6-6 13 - CASSGGLGEKLFF TGTGCCAGCTCGGGGGGATTAGGTGAAAAACTGTTTTTT
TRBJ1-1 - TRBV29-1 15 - CSVGGTLAGNTEAFF TGCAGCGTTGGGGGGACTCTGGCGGGGAACACTGAAGCTTTCTTT
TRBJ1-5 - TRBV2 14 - CASSLWGGGQPQHF TGTGCCAGCAGCCTGTGGGGAGGAGGCCAGCCCCAGCATTTT
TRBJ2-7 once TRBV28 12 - CAAVGVSYEQYF TGTGCCGCTGTGGGAGTATCCTACGAGCAGTACTTC